This TCR beta chain comes out of a study of low-dose radiotherapy and immunotherapy resistance in tumors. Turning to the study itself: The fractionation for Cohort 1 was 0.5 Gy per fraction every 2 weeks, totaling 6.5 Gy.

Per germline, CDR1 LGHNA and CDR2 YNFKEQ. J gave up 9 bases and V 0 bases, and 7 bases lay outside the gene matches. The CDR3 is 15 amino acids. This clonotype was seen ten or more times. First-strand cDNA relied on TRAV- and TRBV-specific primers spanning alpha and beta chains. Amplification of TCRs used a constant-region primer and V-primer adapter for roughly 20 PCR cycles. After the mRNA was isolated, it was amplified using in vitro transcription. TCRdb re-called the reads through MiXCR, storing one row per CDR3 protein. The table lists about 82,000 distinct CDR3 sequences, 15% to 20% of them singletons. Noted time point: before trial treatment. Treatment combined nivolumab, ipilimumab, aspirin, low-dose cyclophosphamide and low-dose radiotherapy in a dose-escalation trial.

The V and J genes are TRBV4-2 and TRBJ2-1; TRBD1 matches 8 bases. Here the sequenced sample was PBMCs, taken before treatment. This clonotype was sampled from a male donor with prostate cancer. DNA for the CDR3: TGTGCCAGCAGCCAAGAAGCAGGGGGCTCTGGTGAGCAGTTCTTC. Amino acid sequence: CASSQEAGGSGEQFF.